This TCR beta chain stems from a study of cytomegalovirus exposure and HLA in healthy donors. Notes on the study in general: Accounts indicate the classifier identified cytomegalovirus status with strong specificity and sensitivity. Most TCR sequences were uncommon, yet certain public TCRs appeared in many donors.

The donors were members of the validation cohort, which comprised approximately 120 subjects and was separate from the first cohort of fewer than 700 subjects. The table came from immunoSEQ multiplex PCR; TCRdb's copy has only in-frame clones and leaves some out. This repertoire shows 95,000 to 120,000 clones, approximately 94% found once; its top ten account for around 0.65%. CDR1 is LNHDA and CDR2 is SQIVND in the germline V gene (reference sequence). The CDR3 is made up of 14 amino acids. Trimming cost V 9 bases and J 3 bases; bases outside gene matches: 8. This clone was found once. Its target is not known.

The TCR comes from a woman under 30 in good health and CMV-seronegative. The gene calls are TRBV19 and TRBJ1-1; 9 positions match TRBD1. The specimen was PBMCs. CDR3 nucleotides: TGTGCCAGCACCACAGGGGGCGGATACACTGAAGCTTTCTTT. Translation: CASTTGGGYTEAFF.